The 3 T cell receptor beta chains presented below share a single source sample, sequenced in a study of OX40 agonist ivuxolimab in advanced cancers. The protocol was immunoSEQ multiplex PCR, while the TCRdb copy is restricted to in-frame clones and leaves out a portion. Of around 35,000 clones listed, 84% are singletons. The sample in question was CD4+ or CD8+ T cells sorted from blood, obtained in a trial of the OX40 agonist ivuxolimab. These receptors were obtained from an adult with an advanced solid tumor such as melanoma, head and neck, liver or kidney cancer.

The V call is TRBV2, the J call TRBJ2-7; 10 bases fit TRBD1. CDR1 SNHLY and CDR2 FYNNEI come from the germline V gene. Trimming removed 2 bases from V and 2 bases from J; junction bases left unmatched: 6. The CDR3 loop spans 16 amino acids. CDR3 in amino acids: CASSERDRGLPYEQYF. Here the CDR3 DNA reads TGTGCCAGCAGTGAAAGGGACAGGGGCTTACCCTACGAGCAGTACTTC. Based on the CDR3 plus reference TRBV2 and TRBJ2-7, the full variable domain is EPEVTQTPSHQVTQMGQEVILRCVPISNHLYFYWYRQILGQKVEFLVSFYNNEISEKSEIFDDQFSVERPDGSNFTLKIRSTKLEDSAMYFCASSERDRGLPYEQYFGPGTRLTVT.

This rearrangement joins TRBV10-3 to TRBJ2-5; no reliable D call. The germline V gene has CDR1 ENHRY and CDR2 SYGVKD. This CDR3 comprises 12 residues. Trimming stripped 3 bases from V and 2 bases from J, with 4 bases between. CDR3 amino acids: CAISDLQETQYF. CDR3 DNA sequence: TGTGCCATCAGTGATTTACAAGAGACCCAGTACTTC.

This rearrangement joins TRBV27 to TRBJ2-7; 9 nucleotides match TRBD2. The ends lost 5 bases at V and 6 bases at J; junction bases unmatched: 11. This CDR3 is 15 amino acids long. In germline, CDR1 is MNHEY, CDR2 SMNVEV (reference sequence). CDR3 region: CASSHQGGRALEQYF. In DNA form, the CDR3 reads TGTGCCAGCAGTCATCAGGGCGGGAGGGCCCTCGAGCAGTACTTC.